The table lists the clone carrying this T cell receptor beta chain with many counts. Its antigen is undetermined. cDNA libraries for TCR alpha and TCR beta, carrying sample barcodes and UMIs, came from 5'RACE with constant-segment primers. TCRdb re-called the 5' RACE reads with MiXCR, one entry per CDR3 protein. The sample holds approximately 390,000 distinct CDR3 sequences; 16% are singletons and the top ten take about a fifth. This sample stems from a study of T-cell memory formation after mild COVID-19. Study background: Across donors, TCR clusters were largely donor specific. Overall study results and limits: Shrinking CD4+ clones resided mostly in CM and EM, and CD8+ ones in EMRA. Clones contracting across day 15 to 85 had a balanced CD4/CD8 profile; later expanding clones leaned CD4+.

V shed 4 bases and J 6 bases; nucleotides not matched to a gene: 6. CDR1 is SGHTA and CDR2 is FQGNSA in the germline V gene. The CDR3 sequence is 15 residues long. The chain combines TRBV7-2 with TRBJ2-1, with TRBD2 identical over 10 bases. The sequence came from a man in his late teens or twenties who had mild COVID-19 (a few samples of this study predate the infection). Cell type and time point are not known. The sample was PBMCs or a T cell subset sorted from them (not recorded which). The CDR3 coding sequence is TGTGCCAGCAGCTCGCTAGCGGGGGCCCGCAATGAGCAGTTCTTC. Translated: CASSSLAGARNEQFF. Full variable domain (rest looked up from reference TRBV7-2 and TRBJ2-1): GAGVSQSPSNKVTEKGKDVELRCDPISGHTALYWYRQSLGQGLEFLIYFQGNSAPDKSGLPSDRFSAERTGGSVSTLTIQRTQQEDSAVYLCASSSLAGARNEQFFGPGTRLTVL.